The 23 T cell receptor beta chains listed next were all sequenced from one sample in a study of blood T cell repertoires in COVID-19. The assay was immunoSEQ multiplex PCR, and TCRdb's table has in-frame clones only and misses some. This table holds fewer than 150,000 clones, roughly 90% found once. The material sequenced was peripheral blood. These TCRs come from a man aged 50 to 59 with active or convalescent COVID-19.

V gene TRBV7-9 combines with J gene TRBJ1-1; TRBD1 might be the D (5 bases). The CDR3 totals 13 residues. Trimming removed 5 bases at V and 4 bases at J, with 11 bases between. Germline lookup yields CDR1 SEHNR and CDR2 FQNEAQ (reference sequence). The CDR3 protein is CASSAKRGTEAFF. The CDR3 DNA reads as TGTGCCAGCAGCGCTAAAAGGGGCACTGAAGCTTTCTTT.

Here the CDR3 reads CASSLDSAGNTIYF. The CDR3 coding sequence is TGTGCCAGCAGCTTAGACAGCGCTGGAAACACCATATATTTT. This chain uses TRBV7-3 with TRBJ1-3; perhaps TRBD1 as D (5 bases). The CDR3 runs to 14 residues. Germline V gene sequence: CDR1 SGHTA, CDR2 FQGTGA. The V gene lost 2 bases and the J gene lost 2 bases, with 7 bases spanning the gap.

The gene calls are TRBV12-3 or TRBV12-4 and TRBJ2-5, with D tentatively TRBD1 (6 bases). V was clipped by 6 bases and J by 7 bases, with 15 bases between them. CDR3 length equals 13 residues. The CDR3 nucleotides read TGTGCCAGCAGCCCCTCGGACAGTGGGACCCAGTACTTC. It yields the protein CASSPSDSGTQYF.

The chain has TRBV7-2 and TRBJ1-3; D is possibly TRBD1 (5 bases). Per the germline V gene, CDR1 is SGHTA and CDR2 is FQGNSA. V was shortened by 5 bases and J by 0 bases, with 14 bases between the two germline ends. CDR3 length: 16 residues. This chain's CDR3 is CASSPIGHLSGNTIYF. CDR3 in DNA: TGTGCCAGCAGCCCAATTGGACACCTCTCTGGAAACACCATATATTTT. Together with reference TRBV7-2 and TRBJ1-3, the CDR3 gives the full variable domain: GAGVSQSPSNKVTEKGKDVELRCDPISGHTALYWYRQSLGQGLEFLIYFQGNSAPDKSGLPSDRFSAERTGGSVSTLTIQRTQQEDSAVYLCASSPIGHLSGNTIYFGEGSWLTVV.

The CDR3 DNA reads as TGCGCCAGCAGCCGTCTCACAGATACGCAGTATTTT. Its translation: CASSRLTDTQYF. V is TRBV5-1 and J is TRBJ2-3; D not resolved. The CDR3 length is 12 residues. V gave up 4 bases and J gave up 2 bases, with 5 bases separating them. Per the germline V gene, CDR1 is SGHRS and CDR2 is YFSETQ.

CDR3 loop: CATSRTGGNQPQHF. CDR3 DNA: TGTGCCACCAGTCGAACAGGGGGCAATCAGCCCCAGCATTTT. The chain employs TRBV24-1 and TRBJ1-5; 7 bases are shared with TRBD1. V lost 6 bases and J lost 2; bases outside the gene matches: 3. This CDR3 spans 14 amino acids. CDR1 is KGHDR and CDR2 is SFDVKD in the germline V gene.

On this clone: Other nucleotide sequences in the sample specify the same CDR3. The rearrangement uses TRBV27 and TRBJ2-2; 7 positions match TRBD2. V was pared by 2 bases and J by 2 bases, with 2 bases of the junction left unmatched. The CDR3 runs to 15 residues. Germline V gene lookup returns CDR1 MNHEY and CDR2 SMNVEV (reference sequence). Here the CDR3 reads CASSLRAGNTGELFF. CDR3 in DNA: TGTGCCAGCAGTTTAAGAGCGGGAAACACCGGGGAGCTGTTTTTT.

The CDR3 here is CASSYISGSGYTF. The CDR3 nucleotides read TGTGCCAGCAGTTACATTTCAGGGTCCGGCTACACCTTC. The chain is built from TRBV6-2 or TRBV6-3 and TRBJ1-2; tentatively, D is TRBD1 (5 bases). CDR1 MNHEY and CDR2 SVGEGT come from the germline V gene. V was shortened by 2 bases and J by 8 bases, with 12 bases between the two germline ends. The CDR3 is 13 amino acids.

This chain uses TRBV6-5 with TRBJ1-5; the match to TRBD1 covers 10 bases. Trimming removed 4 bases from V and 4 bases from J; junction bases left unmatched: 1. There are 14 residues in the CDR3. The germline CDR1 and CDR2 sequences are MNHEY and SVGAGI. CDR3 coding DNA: TGTGCCAGCAGTTGGACAGGGGGAAATCAGCCCCAGCATTTT. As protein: CASSWTGGNQPQHF.

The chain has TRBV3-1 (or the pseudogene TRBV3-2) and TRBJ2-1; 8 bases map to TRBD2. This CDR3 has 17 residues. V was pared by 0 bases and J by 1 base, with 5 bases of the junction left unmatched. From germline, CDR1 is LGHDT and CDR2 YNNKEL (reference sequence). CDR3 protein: CASSQDLSGSSYNEQFF. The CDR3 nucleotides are TGTGCCAGCAGCCAAGACCTAAGCGGGAGTTCCTACAATGAGCAGTTCTTC.

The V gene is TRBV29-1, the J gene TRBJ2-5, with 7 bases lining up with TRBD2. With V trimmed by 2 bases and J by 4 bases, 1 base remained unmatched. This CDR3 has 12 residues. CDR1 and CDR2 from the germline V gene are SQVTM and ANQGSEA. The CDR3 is CSVERGVETQYF. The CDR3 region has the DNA TGCAGCGTTGAACGGGGGGTAGAGACCCAGTACTTC. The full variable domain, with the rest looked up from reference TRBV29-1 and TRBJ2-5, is SAVISQKPSRDICQRGTSLTIQCQVDSQVTMMFWYRQQPGQSLTLIATANQGSEATYESGFVIDKFPISRPNLTFSTLTVSNMSPEDSSIYLCSVERGVETQYFGPGTRLLVL.

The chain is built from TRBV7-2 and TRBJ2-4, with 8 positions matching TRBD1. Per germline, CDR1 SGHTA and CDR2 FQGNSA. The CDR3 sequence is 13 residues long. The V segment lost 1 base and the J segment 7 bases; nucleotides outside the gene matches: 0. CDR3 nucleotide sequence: TGTGCCAGCAGCTTAGGGGACAGGAACATTCAGTACTTC. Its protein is CASSLGDRNIQYF.

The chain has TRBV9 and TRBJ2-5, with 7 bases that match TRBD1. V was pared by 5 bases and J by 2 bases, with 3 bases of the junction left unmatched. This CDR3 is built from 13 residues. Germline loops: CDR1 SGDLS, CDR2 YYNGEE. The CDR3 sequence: CASSRDRQETQYF. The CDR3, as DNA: TGTGCCAGCAGTAGGGACAGACAAGAGACCCAGTACTTC.

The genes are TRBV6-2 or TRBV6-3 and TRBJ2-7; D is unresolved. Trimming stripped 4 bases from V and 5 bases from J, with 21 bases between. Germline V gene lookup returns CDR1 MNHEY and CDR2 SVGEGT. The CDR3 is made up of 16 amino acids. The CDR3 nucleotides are TGTGCCAGCAGTTCCACTCACGCCTTTCGTGAAAACGAGCAGTACTTC. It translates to CASSSTHAFRENEQYF.

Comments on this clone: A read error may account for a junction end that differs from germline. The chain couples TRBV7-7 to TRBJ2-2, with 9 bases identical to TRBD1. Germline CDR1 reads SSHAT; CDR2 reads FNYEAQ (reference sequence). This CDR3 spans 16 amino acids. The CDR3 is CASSNPDRGGTGELFF. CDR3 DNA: TGTGCTAGCAGCAATCCGGACAGGGGAGGGACCGGGGAGCTGTTTTTT.

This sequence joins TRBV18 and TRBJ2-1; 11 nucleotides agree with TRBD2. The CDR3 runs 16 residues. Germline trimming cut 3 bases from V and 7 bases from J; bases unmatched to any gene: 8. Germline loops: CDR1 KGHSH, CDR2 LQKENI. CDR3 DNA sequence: TGTGCCAGCTCACCTCCCTCACTAGCGGGAGTGAATGAGCAGTTCTTC. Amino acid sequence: CASSPPSLAGVNEQFF.

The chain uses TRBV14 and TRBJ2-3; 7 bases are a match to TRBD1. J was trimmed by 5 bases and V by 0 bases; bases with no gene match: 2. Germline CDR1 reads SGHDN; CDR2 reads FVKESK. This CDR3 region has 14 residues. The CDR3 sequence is CASSQDWTGDTQYF. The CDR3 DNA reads TGTGCCAGCAGCCAAGATTGGACAGGAGATACGCAGTATTTT. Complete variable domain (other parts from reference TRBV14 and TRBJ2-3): EAGVTQFPSHSVIEKGQTVTLRCDPISGHDNLYWYRRVMGKEIKFLLHFVKESKQDESGMPNNRFLAERTGGTYSTLKVQPAELEDSGVYFCASSQDWTGDTQYFGPGTRLTVL.

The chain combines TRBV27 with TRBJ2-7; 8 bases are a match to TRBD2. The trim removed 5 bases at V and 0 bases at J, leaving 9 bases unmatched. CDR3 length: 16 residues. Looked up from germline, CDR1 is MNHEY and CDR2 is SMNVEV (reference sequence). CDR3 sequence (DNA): TGTGCCAGCAGTCCCAGGGATAGCGGGACCTCCTACGAGCAGTACTTC. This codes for CASSPRDSGTSYEQYF.

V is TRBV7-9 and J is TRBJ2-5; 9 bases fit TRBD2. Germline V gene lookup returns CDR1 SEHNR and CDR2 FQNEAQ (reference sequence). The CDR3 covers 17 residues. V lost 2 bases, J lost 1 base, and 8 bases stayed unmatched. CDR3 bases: TGTGCCAGCAGCTTAACCCGTAGCGGGAGCTTCCAAGAGACCCAGTACTTC. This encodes CASSLTRSGSFQETQYF.

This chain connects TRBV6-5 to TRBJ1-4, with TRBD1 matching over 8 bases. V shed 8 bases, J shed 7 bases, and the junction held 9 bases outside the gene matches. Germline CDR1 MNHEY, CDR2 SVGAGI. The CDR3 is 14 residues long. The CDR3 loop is CASAGTGVGEKLFF. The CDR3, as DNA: TGTGCCAGCGCCGGGACAGGCGTCGGTGAAAAACTGTTTTTT.

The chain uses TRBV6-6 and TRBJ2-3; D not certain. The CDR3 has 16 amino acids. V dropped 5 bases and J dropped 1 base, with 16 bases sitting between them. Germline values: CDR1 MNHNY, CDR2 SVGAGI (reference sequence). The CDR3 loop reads CASSGPLGGRTDTQYF. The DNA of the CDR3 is TGTGCCAGCAGTGGCCCTCTCGGCGGCCGCACAGATACGCAGTATTTT.

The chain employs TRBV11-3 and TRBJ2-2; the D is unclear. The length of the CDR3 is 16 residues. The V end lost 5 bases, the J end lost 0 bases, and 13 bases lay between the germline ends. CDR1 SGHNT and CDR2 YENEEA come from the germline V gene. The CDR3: CASSPRAFANTGELFF. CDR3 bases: TGTGCCAGCAGCCCCCGCGCTTTCGCGAACACCGGGGAGCTGTTTTTT.

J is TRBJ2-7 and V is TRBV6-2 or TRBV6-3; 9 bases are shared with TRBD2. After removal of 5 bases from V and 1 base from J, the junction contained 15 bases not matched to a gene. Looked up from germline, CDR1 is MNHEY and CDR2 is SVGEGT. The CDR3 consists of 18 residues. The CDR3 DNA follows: TGTGCCAGCAGTAAACACCGGCGGGAGGGCCGCGAGTCCTACGAGCAGTACTTC. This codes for CASSKHRREGRESYEQYF.